This T cell receptor beta chain was obtained from a study of blood T cell repertoires in COVID-19. Overall study: Sample material is recorded as cDNA or gDNA derived from T cells, B-cell-depleted T cells, or PBMCs.

Per the authors' pipeline: Amplification of reference gene primers was used by the study to estimate nucleated cell counts. Some clones are missing from TCRdb's copy, which holds only in-frame ones; the method was immunoSEQ multiplex PCR. That table furnishes V, J and clone size, whereas the DNA furnished D and trimming. The sample has under 140,000 clones, 87% seen once. V lost 6 bases to trimming and J lost 1 base; unmatched junction nucleotides: 2. The CDR3 has 14 amino acids. Per germline, CDR1 MNHEY and CDR2 SVGAGI. Sequencing was done on a sample of peripheral blood. This chain joins TRBV6-5 and TRBJ1-1; 10 nucleotides agree with TRBD1. The clonotype was recovered from a human donor in a cohort sampled during active COVID-19. In nucleotides, the CDR3 is TGTGCCAGCAGGCGACAGGGGGCGAACACTGAAGCTTTCTTT. Translated: CASRRQGANTEAFF.